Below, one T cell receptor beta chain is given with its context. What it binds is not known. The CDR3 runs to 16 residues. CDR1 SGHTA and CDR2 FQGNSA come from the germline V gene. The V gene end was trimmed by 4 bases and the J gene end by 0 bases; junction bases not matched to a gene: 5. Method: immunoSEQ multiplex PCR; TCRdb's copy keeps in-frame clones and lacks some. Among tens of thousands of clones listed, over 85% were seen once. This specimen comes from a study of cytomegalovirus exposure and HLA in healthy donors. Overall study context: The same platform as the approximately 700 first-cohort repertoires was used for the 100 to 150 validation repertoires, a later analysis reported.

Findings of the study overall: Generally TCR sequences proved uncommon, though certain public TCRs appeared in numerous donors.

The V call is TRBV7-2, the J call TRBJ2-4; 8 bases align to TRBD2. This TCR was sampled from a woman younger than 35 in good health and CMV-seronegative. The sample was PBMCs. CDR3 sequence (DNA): TGTGCCAGCAGCTATAGCGGGGTCCTAGCCAAAAACATTCAGTACTTC. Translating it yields CASSYSGVLAKNIQYF.